A selection of T cell receptor beta chains follows, all from one sample in a study of T cell repertoires in cytomegalovirus infection. TCRdb re-called the reads with MiXCR, one entry per CDR3 protein. The sample comprises approximately 260,000 distinct CDR3 sequences, about 20% of which are singletons, and under 25% rests with the top ten. Their antigens remain unidentified. The source material was cultured PBMCs, sampled from culture after CMV antigen stimulation. These receptors were obtained from a human donor in good health (CMV status not recorded). Some clones in this sample may be carry-over from other donors' samples. Both conserved end residues are part of each CDR3.

v_gene	j_gene	CDR3aa
TRBV5-4	TRBJ2-2	CASSLARGAVTGELFF
TRBV12-3/TRBV12-4	TRBJ1-1	CASSQDREAFF
TRBV6-6	TRBJ2-2	CASSLGTITGELFF
TRBV15	TRBJ2-7	CATSSGQGYEQYF
TRBV6-1	TRBJ1-1	CASRPRDRQNTEAFF
TRBV28	TRBJ2-2	CASSFNRGINTGELFF
TRBV7-4	TRBJ2-1	CASSSTSGFYNEQFF
TRBV7-2	TRBJ2-7	CASSLGYRGLDEQYF
TRBV6-2/TRBV6-3	TRBJ1-1	CASRIGENTEAFF
TRBV12-3/TRBV12-4	TRBJ2-2	CASRQRQGRGLAHANTGELFF
TRBV6-5	TRBJ1-3	CASRSDRASGNTIYF
TRBV24-1	TRBJ1-2	CATSEQGSAGYTF
TRBV10-3	TRBJ2-3	CAISDWAATDTQYF
TRBV12-3/TRBV12-4	TRBJ2-1	CASSLRRRPEQFF
TRBV2	TRBJ2-7	CASSPWAGSISYEQYF
TRBV6-2/TRBV6-3	TRBJ2-1	CASSYSNEQFF
TRBV19	TRBJ2-5	CASNKRGGSRETQYF
TRBV14	TRBJ2-3	CASSPGRTSKDTQYF
TRBV7-2	TRBJ2-5	CASSSDGGQETQYF
TRBV6-1	TRBJ2-1	CASNPGQGYNEQFF
TRBV11-2	TRBJ2-1	CASSLAGSRSYNEQFF
TRBV7-9	TRBJ2-1	CATVTPDGQGWNEQFF
TRBV7-2	TRBJ2-1	CASGIAGVSYNEQFF
TRBV7-2	TRBJ1-3	CASSFSLTDTIYF
TRBV20-1	TRBJ1-5	CSASTVGNQPQHF
TRBV5-6	TRBJ2-5	CASSLGLGGGRKTQYF
TRBV6-2/TRBV6-3	TRBJ1-4	CASSEDPQGYNEKLFF
TRBV19	TRBJ1-6	CASTEGENSPLHF
TRBV4-3	TRBJ1-1	CASSQDLQGIEAFF
TRBV19	TRBJ2-1	CASSPSLAGVRNEQFF
TRBV5-6	TRBJ2-1	CASSQTTGSSYNEQFF
TRBV11-1	TRBJ2-1	CASRRPTSGKPNEQFF
TRBV28	TRBJ2-3	CASGLGGFLQPDTQYF
TRBV20-1	TRBJ1-1	CSATPPGTANTEAFF
TRBV7-2	TRBJ1-2	CASSPGGSYGYTF
TRBV6-4	TRBJ1-1	CASPTGGTPNTEAFF
TRBV12-3/TRBV12-4	TRBJ1-2	CASSPSGGQGYTF
TRBV6-2/TRBV6-3	TRBJ1-5	CASSYGDLLVGSNQPQHF
TRBV27	TRBJ2-7	CASSLIGHGTSRTYEQYF
TRBV19	TRBJ1-2	CASSIYRDRTYGYTF
TRBV7-2	TRBJ2-5	CASSLAWERGETQYF
TRBV20-1	TRBJ2-1	CSATGPANPLYNEQFF
TRBV12-5	TRBJ2-5	CASGIGVTGTAKETQYF
TRBV6-6	TRBJ2-7	CASHGHRTPVHYEQYF
TRBV7-9	TRBJ1-3	CASKDPQGTSGNTIYF
TRBV7-2	TRBJ2-2	CASSLVRGDTGELFF
TRBV24-1	TRBJ2-1	CATSDGRRSYNEQFF
TRBV11-2	TRBJ2-3	CASSLTGVASGRILSTDTQYF
TRBV19	TRBJ2-7	CASSNVRDEQYF
TRBV12-3/TRBV12-4	TRBJ1-2	CASNHRGPNYGYTF
TRBV7-8	TRBJ2-1	CASSLSVDGRGYNEQFF